The 28 T cell receptor beta chains below were found in one sample sequenced in a study of blood T cell repertoires in COVID-19. Produced via immunoSEQ multiplex PCR; TCRdb's table is partial and in-frame only. This sample yields tens of thousands of clones, of which roughly 86% are seen a single time; roughly 12% belongs to the top ten. The sample was peripheral blood. These receptor sequences come from a human donor in a cohort sampled during active COVID-19. The donor label of this sample is uncertain.

The chain uses TRBV2 and TRBJ2-1, with D perhaps TRBD2 (6 bases). V was trimmed by 6 bases and J by 4 bases, leaving 7 bases between them. The germline V gene has CDR1 SNHLY and CDR2 FYNNEI. The CDR3 length is 12 residues. The CDR3 is CASRAGYNEQFF. Here the CDR3 DNA reads TGTGCCAGCAGGGCGGGATACAATGAGCAGTTCTTC.

The chain combines TRBV7-2 with TRBJ2-7, with 13 bases identical to TRBD2. V lost 5 bases, J lost 6 bases, and 7 bases stayed unmatched. This CDR3 is 15 amino acids long. Germline V lookup: CDR1 SGHTA, CDR2 FQGNSA. The CDR3 nucleotides read TGTGCCAGCAGCCTACTAGCGGGAGGGCCATTCGAGCAGTACTTC. Protein: CASSLLAGGPFEQYF.

The V call is TRBV19, the J call TRBJ2-5; 12 bases align to TRBD2. V trimming: 0 bases; J trimming: 5 bases; junction bases outside the gene matches: 4. Per the germline V gene, CDR1 is LNHDA and CDR2 is SQIVND (reference sequence). The CDR3 length is 16 residues. The CDR3 DNA sequence: TGTGCCAGTAGTATAGAGACTAGCGGGAGTCCGGAGACCCAGTACTTC. This codes for CASSIETSGSPETQYF.

This rearrangement joins TRBV5-4 to TRBJ1-1; possibly TRBD1 for D (6 bases). This CDR3 has 14 amino acids. Germline CDR1 SGHNT, CDR2 YYREEE (reference sequence). V shed 4 bases and J shed 1 base, with 11 bases lying between them. In DNA, the CDR3 is TGTGCCAGCAGCAGCGGGGGGGCGAACACTGAAGCTTTCTTT. Translation gives CASSSGGANTEAFF.

The chain employs TRBV10-1 and TRBJ2-1; 10 positions match TRBD2. Looked up from germline, CDR1 is WNHNN and CDR2 is SYGVQD (reference sequence). The CDR3 has 16 amino acids. J lost 3 bases, V lost 0 bases, and 2 bases had no gene match. The CDR3 DNA reads as TGCGCCAGCAGTGAGTCCGAGCGGGAGGGCTACAATGAGCAGTTCTTC. Amino acid sequence: CASSESEREGYNEQFF.

The gene calls are TRBV2 and TRBJ2-1, with D possibly TRBD1 on 6 matching bases. From germline, CDR1 is SNHLY and CDR2 FYNNEI. This CDR3 has 17 amino acids. The germline V and J ends were trimmed by 4 bases and 10 bases, with 26 bases remaining between them. CDR3 coding DNA: TGTGCCAGCAGTGGGCGCCGGGACACGAACATTAATGAGGAGCAGTTCTTC. Amino acid sequence: CASSGRRDTNINEEQFF.

This clone is a singleton in its sample. In DNA form, the CDR3 reads TGTGCCAGTAGCACCCGCAGGGAATTTTTCAGGGGGCGCGCCTATGGCTACACCTTC. Protein product: CASSTRREFFRGRAYGYTF. The chain is built from TRBV19 and TRBJ1-2; TRBD1 matches at 8 bases. The CDR3 has 19 amino acids. V lost 6 bases and J lost 4; bases outside the gene matches: 22. Germline CDR1 is LNHDA and CDR2 is SQIVND (reference sequence).

The rearrangement joins TRBV6-1 to TRBJ2-3; D remains unclear. The CDR3 totals 13 residues. Deletions cut 1 base from V and 6 bases from J, with 8 bases between. CDR1 and CDR2 from the germline V gene are MNHNS and SASEGT. CDR3 protein: CASSEVGEDTQYF. Written as DNA, the CDR3 is TGTGCCAGCAGTGAAGTTGGAGAGGATACGCAGTATTTT.

This clone was seen a single time. The chain carries TRBV5-4 and TRBJ1-2, with D perhaps matching TRBD1 (5 bases). The CDR3 sequence is 14 residues long. Trimming left V 3 bases short and J 5 bases short, with 14 bases between. The germline V gene encodes CDR1 SGHNT and CDR2 YYREEE (reference sequence). The CDR3 loop is CASSSQGFEYGYTF. CDR3 nucleotides: TGTGCCAGCAGCTCGCAGGGCTTCGAATATGGCTACACCTTC. Looking up the rest from reference TRBV5-4 and TRBJ1-2 gives the full variable domain: ETGVTQSPTHLIKTRGQQVTLRCSSQSGHNTVSWYQQALGQGPQFIFQYYREEENGRGNFPPRFSGLQFPNYSSELNVNALELDDSALYLCASSSQGFEYGYTFGSGTRLTVV.

The chain couples TRBV19 to TRBJ2-2; 12 positions agree with TRBD2. Per the germline V gene, CDR1 is LNHDA and CDR2 is SQIVND (reference sequence). The CDR3 is made up of 19 amino acids. V lost 3 bases to trimming and J lost 4 bases; unmatched junction nucleotides: 12. In nucleotides, the CDR3 is TGTGCCAGTAGTATTTCGGCTAGCGGGAGGGCCGAGGGCACCGGGGAGCTGTTTTTT. The encoded protein is CASSISASGRAEGTGELFF.

This clone appeared a single time. CDR3 loop: CATSKGQGVHEQYF. The CDR3 nucleotides read TGTGCCACCAGCAAGGGACAGGGGGTCCACGAGCAGTACTTC. This chain links TRBV15 with TRBJ2-7; 11 bases map to TRBD1. From germline, CDR1 is LNHNV and CDR2 YYDKDF (reference sequence). This CDR3 spans 14 amino acids. The junction had 4 bases not matched to a gene; V was cut back by 4 bases and J by 5 bases.

The chain is built from TRBV27 and TRBJ2-4; TRBD1 aligns across 7 bases. The V segment lost 6 bases and the J segment 6 bases; nucleotides outside the gene matches: 8. Germline V gene data show CDR1 as MNHEY and CDR2 as SMNVEV (reference sequence). There are 14 residues in the CDR3. CDR3 loop: CASSRDRAGNIQYF. In DNA, the CDR3 is TGTGCCAGCAGCCGCGACAGGGCTGGAAACATTCAGTACTTC.

The chain carries TRBV5-1 and TRBJ2-1, with D possibly TRBD2 on 6 matching bases. This CDR3 has 14 amino acids. The V gene lost 0 bases and the J gene lost 4 bases, with 8 bases spanning the gap. Germline V CDR1 and CDR2: SGHRS, YFSETQ. Here the CDR3 DNA reads TGCGCCAGCAGCTTGGGACTAGTTTACAATGAGCAGTTCTTC. This sequence encodes CASSLGLVYNEQFF.

Notes on this clone: One end of the junction varies from germline; a read error may be responsible. The chain employs TRBV6-5 and TRBJ1-1; D is possibly TRBD1 (5 bases). The CDR3 has 13 residues. The germline CDR1 and CDR2 sequences are MNHEY and SVGAGI. The CDR3 DNA reads as TGTGCCAGCACAAAAAAACTTGATACAGGTGTCGTCTTT. Amino acid sequence: CASTKKLDTGVVF.

This sequence joins TRBV7-2 and TRBJ2-3; TRBD2 matches at 7 bases. The junction had 4 bases not matched to a gene; V was cut back by 2 bases and J by 11 bases. The CDR3 totals 12 residues. Germline values: CDR1 SGHTA, CDR2 FQGNSA. The CDR3 bases are TGTGCCAGCAGCTTAAGAGCGGGAAGGCAGTATTTT. This codes for CASSLRAGRQYF.

The chain combines TRBV30 with TRBJ1-1; maybe TRBD1 (5 bases). Germline V lookup: CDR1 GTSNPN, CDR2 SVGIG (reference sequence). V gave up 8 bases and J gave up 6 bases, with 16 bases separating them. The CDR3 contains 12 residues. The CDR3 nucleotides read TGTGCCGGGGGAAGAGTGGAGCCTGAAGCTTTCTTT. The encoded protein is CAGGRVEPEAFF.

The gene calls are TRBV14 and TRBJ1-2; tentative D call: TRBD1 (6 bases). Between the trimmed V and J ends, which lost 0 bases and 1 base, there was a span of 15 bases. Germline values: CDR1 SGHDN, CDR2 FVKESK. The CDR3 has 17 amino acids. The CDR3: CASSQDLGTLLNYGYTF. The CDR3 DNA reads as TGTGCCAGCAGCCAAGATCTTGGGACACTCCTTAACTATGGCTACACCTTC. The full variable domain, completed using reference TRBV14 and TRBJ1-2, is EAGVTQFPSHSVIEKGQTVTLRCDPISGHDNLYWYRRVMGKEIKFLLHFVKESKQDESGMPNNRFLAERTGGTYSTLKVQPAELEDSGVYFCASSQDLGTLLNYGYTFGSGTRLTVV.

This chain uses TRBV21-1 with TRBJ2-1; TRBD2 reflects the table's D call only, with no check against the DNA. TRBV21-1 is labeled a pseudogene. This CDR3 is built from 15 residues. This CDR3 is CASSKVREVYNEQFF. DNA of the CDR3: TGTGCCAGCAGCAAAGTCCGGGAGGTCTACAATGAGCAGTTCTTC.

In its sample, this clone was seen once. The V and J genes are TRBV27 and TRBJ1-5; no definite D call. Germline loops: CDR1 MNHEY, CDR2 SMNVEV (reference sequence). This CDR3 is 16 amino acids long. V lost 7 bases and J 5 bases, leaving 21 bases between the germline ends. The CDR3 region is CASKDIGRGIDQPQHF. The CDR3 DNA reads TGTGCCAGCAAAGACATCGGCCGGGGTATAGATCAGCCCCAGCATTTT.

The chain carries TRBV2 and TRBJ2-5, with 7 positions matching TRBD2. Germline CDR1 and CDR2: SNHLY and FYNNEI. The CDR3 is 11 residues long. The V segment lost 8 bases and the J segment 7 bases; nucleotides outside the gene matches: 4. In DNA, the CDR3 is TGTGCCAGCGGGGGGGAGGGGACCCAGTACTTC. Encoded protein: CASGGEGTQYF.

This chain joins TRBV5-4 and TRBJ2-1; weak D call: TRBD1 (5 bases). There are 15 residues in the CDR3. The V end was cut by 0 bases, the J end by 6 bases, with 13 bases between. Germline V CDR1 and CDR2: SGHNT, YYREEE (reference sequence). Here the CDR3 DNA reads TGTGCCAGCAGCTTGGACAGGTCGCAATTCAATGAGCAGTTCTTC. Translated, it gives CASSLDRSQFNEQFF.

The V and J genes are TRBV6-5 and TRBJ1-6, with a possible D match to TRBD1 (5 bases). The CDR3 sequence is 14 residues long. Germline V gives CDR1 MNHEY, CDR2 SVGAGI. Deletions cut 6 bases from V and 8 bases from J, with 14 bases between. In DNA form, the CDR3 reads TGTGCCAGCAGGGAGGGGCAGTCCTATTCACCCCTCCACTTT. It codes for CASREGQSYSPLHF.

This chain links TRBV18 with TRBJ2-7; 12 positions match TRBD2. The CDR3 is 17 residues long. Losses at the gene ends were 2 bases for V and 5 bases for J; bases not matched to a gene: 10. Germline V gene data show CDR1 as KGHSH and CDR2 as LQKENI. CDR3 amino acids: CASSPVRLAGALNEQYF. DNA for the CDR3: TGTGCCAGCTCACCAGTGAGACTAGCGGGAGCCCTCAACGAGCAGTACTTC. The variable domain in full, completed from reference TRBV18 and TRBJ2-7, reads NAGVMQNPRHLVRRRGQEARLRCSPMKGHSHVYWYRQLPEEGLKFMVYLQKENIIDESGMPKERFSAEFPKEGPSILRIQQVVRGDSAAYFCASSPVRLAGALNEQYFGPGTRLTVT.

The gene calls are TRBV5-8 and TRBJ2-1; D might be TRBD2 (6 bases). The V end lost 4 bases, the J end lost 5 bases, and 10 bases lay between the germline ends. The germline V gene encodes CDR1 SGHTS and CDR2 YDEGEE. The CDR3 loop spans 13 amino acids. The CDR3 spells CASSVGLNNEQFF. As DNA, the CDR3 is TGTGCCAGCAGCGTGGGACTCAACAATGAGCAGTTCTTC.

The chain recombines TRBV7-2 with TRBJ1-5, with 7 bases that match TRBD1. Germline V CDR1 and CDR2: SGHTA, FQGNSA. The ends lost 4 bases at V and 5 bases at J; junction bases unmatched: 14. The CDR3 loop spans 17 amino acids. In DNA form, the CDR3 reads TGTGCCAGCAGCTCACGAGGACAGGTAACGTGGGATCAGCCCCAGCATTTT. Translation: CASSSRGQVTWDQPQHF. Drawing the rest from reference TRBV7-2 and TRBJ1-5, the complete variable domain is GAGVSQSPSNKVTEKGKDVELRCDPISGHTALYWYRQSLGQGLEFLIYFQGNSAPDKSGLPSDRFSAERTGGSVSTLTIQRTQQEDSAVYLCASSSRGQVTWDQPQHFGDGTRLSIL.

The chain couples TRBV6-2 or TRBV6-3 to TRBJ1-1; the D gene is possibly TRBD1 (6 bases). Germline V gene sequence: CDR1 MNHEY, CDR2 SVGEGT. This CDR3 has 16 residues. V was cut by 7 bases and J by 5 bases, with 23 bases left in between. This CDR3 is CASTPAGQFGRTEAFF. The CDR3 DNA is TGTGCCAGCACCCCCGCTGGACAGTTCGGGCGAACTGAAGCTTTCTTT.

This clone occurred once. The V and J genes are TRBV9 and TRBJ1-3, with D possibly being TRBD1 (5 bases). Trimming shortened V by 1 base and J by 3 bases, and 11 bases separated the two germline ends. The CDR3 consists of 15 residues. The germline CDR1 and CDR2 sequences are SGDLS and YYNGEE. The CDR3 sequence: CASSVLDTLGNTIYF. Written as DNA, the CDR3 is TGTGCCAGCAGCGTACTGGACACGCTTGGAAACACCATATATTTT.

The rearrangement uses TRBV10-3 and TRBJ2-7; 14 bases align to TRBD2. V lost 10 bases, J lost 3 bases, and 2 bases stayed unmatched. Germline V gene data show CDR1 as ENHRY and CDR2 as SYGVKD. The CDR3 covers 13 residues. The CDR3 DNA reads TGTGCCACCGGGACTAGCGGGAGCTACGAGCAGTACTTC. Translation: CATGTSGSYEQYF.